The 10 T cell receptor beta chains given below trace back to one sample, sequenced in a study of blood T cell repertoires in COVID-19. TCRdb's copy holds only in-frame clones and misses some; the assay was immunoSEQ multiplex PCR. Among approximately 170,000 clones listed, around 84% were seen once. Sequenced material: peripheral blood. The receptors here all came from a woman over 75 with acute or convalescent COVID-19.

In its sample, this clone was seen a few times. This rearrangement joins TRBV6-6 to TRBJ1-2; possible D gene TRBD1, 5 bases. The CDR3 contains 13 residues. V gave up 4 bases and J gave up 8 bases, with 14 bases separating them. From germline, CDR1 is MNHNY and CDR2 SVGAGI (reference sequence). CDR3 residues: CASSFPGLKGYTF. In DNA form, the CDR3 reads TGTGCCAGCAGTTTTCCAGGGCTAAAGGGCTACACCTTC.

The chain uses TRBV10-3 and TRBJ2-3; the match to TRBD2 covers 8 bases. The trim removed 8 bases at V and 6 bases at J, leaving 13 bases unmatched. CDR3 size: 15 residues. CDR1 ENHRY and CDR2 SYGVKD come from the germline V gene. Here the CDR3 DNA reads TGTGCCATCGAAAGTCGAAGCGGGGGCCGCGATACGCAGTATTTT. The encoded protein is CAIESRSGGRDTQYF.

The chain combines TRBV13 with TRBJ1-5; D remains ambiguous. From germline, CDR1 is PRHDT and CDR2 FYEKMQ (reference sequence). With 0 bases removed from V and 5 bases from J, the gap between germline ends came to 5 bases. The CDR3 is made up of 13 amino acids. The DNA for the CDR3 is TGTGCCAGCAGCTTAGGCCTTTATCAGCCCCAGCATTTT. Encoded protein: CASSLGLYQPQHF. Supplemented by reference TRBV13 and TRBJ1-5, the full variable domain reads AAGVIQSPRHLIKEKRETATLKCYPIPRHDTVYWYQQGPGQDPQFLISFYEKMQSDKGSIPDRFSAQQFSDYHSELNMSSLELGDSALYFCASSLGLYQPQHFGDGTRLSIL.

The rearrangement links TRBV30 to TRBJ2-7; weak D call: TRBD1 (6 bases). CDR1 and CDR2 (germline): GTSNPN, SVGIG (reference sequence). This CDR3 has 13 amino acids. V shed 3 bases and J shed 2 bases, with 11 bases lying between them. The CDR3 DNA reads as TGTGCCTGGAGAGGTCAGGGGACCTACGAGCAGTACTTC. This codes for CAWRGQGTYEQYF.

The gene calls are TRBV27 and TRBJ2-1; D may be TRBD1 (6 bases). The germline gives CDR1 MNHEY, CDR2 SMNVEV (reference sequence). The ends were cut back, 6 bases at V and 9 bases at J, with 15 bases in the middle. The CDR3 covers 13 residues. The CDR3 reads CASRDTGYGEQFF. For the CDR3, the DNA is TGTGCCAGCAGGGATACAGGGTATGGTGAGCAGTTCTTC.

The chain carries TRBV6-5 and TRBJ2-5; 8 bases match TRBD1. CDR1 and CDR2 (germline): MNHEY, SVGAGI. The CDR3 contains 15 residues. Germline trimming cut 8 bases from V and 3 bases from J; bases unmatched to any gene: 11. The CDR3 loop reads CASSRTGQVKETQYF. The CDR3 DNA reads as TGTGCCAGCTCGCGTACGGGACAGGTCAAAGAGACCCAGTACTTC.

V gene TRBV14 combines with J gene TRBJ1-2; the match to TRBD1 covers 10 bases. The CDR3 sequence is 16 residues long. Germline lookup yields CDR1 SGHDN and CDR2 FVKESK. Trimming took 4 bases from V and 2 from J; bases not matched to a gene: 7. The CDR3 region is CASSPRQGAANYGYTF. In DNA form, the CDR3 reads TGTGCCAGCAGCCCGAGACAGGGGGCCGCCAACTATGGCTACACCTTC.

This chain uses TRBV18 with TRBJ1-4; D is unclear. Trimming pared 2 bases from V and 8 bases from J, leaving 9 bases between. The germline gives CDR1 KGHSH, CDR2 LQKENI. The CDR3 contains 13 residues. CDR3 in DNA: TGTGCCAGCTCACCAGTGCGAACCGAAAAACTGTTTTTT. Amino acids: CASSPVRTEKLFF.

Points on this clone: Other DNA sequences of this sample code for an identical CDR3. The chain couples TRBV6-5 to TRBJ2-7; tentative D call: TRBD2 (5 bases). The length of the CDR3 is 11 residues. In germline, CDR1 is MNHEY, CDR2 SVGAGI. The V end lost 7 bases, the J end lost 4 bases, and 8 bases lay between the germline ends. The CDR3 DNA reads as TGTGCCAGCATACGACTATACGAGCAGTACTTC. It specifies CASIRLYEQYF.

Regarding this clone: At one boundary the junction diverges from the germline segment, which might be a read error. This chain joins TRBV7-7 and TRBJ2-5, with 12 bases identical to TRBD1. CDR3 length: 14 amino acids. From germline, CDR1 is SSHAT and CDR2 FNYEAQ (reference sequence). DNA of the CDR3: TGTGCTAGCAGCCGGGACAGGGGGCGAGAGACCCAGTACTTC. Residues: CASSRDRGRETQYF.